This T cell receptor (beta chain) comes out of a study of kidney transplant recipient with SARS-CoV-2 infection. TCRdb used MiXCR to reprocess the reads, holding one entry per CDR3 protein. The data contain 200,000 to 300,000 distinct CDR3 sequences, 25% to 35% of them singletons. Germline V CDR1 and CDR2: SQVTM, ANQGSEA. V was pared by 5 bases and J by 2 bases, with 5 bases of the junction left unmatched. The CDR3 covers 14 residues. This clonotype was recorded many times. The chain employs TRBV29-1 and TRBJ1-3; 8 bases are shared with TRBD1. The sequence was collected from a male patient between 25 and 39 years old who had COVID-19 and was a kidney transplant recipient. Some T cells may be the graft donor's. Material: a blood sample, obtained at baseline and between days 110 and 120 from a kidney transplant recipient. The CDR3 protein is CSVQGQGPGNTIYF. DNA of the CDR3: TGCAGCGTTCAAGGACAGGGCCCTGGAAACACCATATATTTT.